This entry features one T cell receptor (beta chain) sequence. Amplification used 60 Vbeta primers and 13 Jbeta primers. Sequencing used immunoSEQ multiplex PCR; TCRdb keeps in-frame clones, though not all of them. The sample yields about 160,000 clones, about 79% seen once. These data belong to a study of cytomegalovirus exposure and HLA in healthy donors. The overall study: As an earlier analysis found, 150 million to 200 million T cells yielded 100 million to 130 million unique TCR beta sequences.

CDR1 and CDR2 (germline): LNHDA, SQIVND (reference sequence). Losses at the gene ends were 3 bases for V and 0 bases for J; bases not matched to a gene: 8. CDR3 size: 17 residues. Specimen: PBMCs. The clonotype comes from a man in his forties or fifties in good health and CMV-seropositive. V gene TRBV19 combines with J gene TRBJ1-5, with 7 bases that match TRBD1. The CDR3 reads CASSIPQGGTSNQPQHF. In DNA form, the CDR3 reads TGTGCCAGTAGTATCCCCCAGGGGGGAACTAGCAATCAGCCCCAGCATTTT.